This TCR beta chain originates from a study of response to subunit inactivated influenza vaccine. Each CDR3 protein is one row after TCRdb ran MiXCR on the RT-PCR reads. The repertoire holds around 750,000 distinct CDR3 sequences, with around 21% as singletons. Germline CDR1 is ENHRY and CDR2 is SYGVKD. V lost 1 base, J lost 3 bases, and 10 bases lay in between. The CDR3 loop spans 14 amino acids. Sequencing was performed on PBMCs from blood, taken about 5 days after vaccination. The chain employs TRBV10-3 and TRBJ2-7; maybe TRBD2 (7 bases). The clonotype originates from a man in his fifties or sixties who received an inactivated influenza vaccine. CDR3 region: CAISEYGGHYEQYF. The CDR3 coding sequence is TGTGCCATCAGTGAGTACGGGGGGCACTACGAGCAGTACTTC.